This T cell receptor beta chain originates from a study of blood T cell repertoires in COVID-19. For the study at large: Sources were T cells, B-cell-depleted T cells, or PBMCs; the material itself was cDNA or gDNA.

In Seattle, patients joined the study during active infection and were tracked longitudinally. Trimming took 3 bases from V and 0 from J, leaving 9 bases between them. CDR1 and CDR2 (germline): SEHNR, FQNEAQ (reference sequence). There are 15 residues in the CDR3. This clone was counted a few times. Per the original data handling: Amplification from reference gene primers served as the basis for estimated nucleated cell counts. Using immunoSEQ multiplex PCR, the repertoire was profiled, and TCRdb retains in-frame clones only, with some absent. That table furnishes V, J and clone size, whereas the DNA furnished D and trimming. The table shows over 150,000 clones, with approximately 91% occurring only once.

The sequenced material came from peripheral blood. This sequence was found in a man younger than 35 with COVID-19, enrolled during active disease. This chain connects TRBV7-9 to TRBJ1-5; D remains ambiguous. CDR3 amino acids: CASSFSGNSNQPQHF. In nucleotides, the CDR3 is TGTGCCAGCAGCTTTTCGGGGAATAGCAATCAGCCCCAGCATTTT.